What follows are 29 T cell receptor beta chains derived from one specimen sequenced in a study of T-cell reconstitution after alpha-beta-depleted transplantation in children. The library targeted TCRbeta and was prepared with unique molecular identifiers. Each CDR3 protein gets one entry after TCRdb re-called the PCR reads with MiXCR. The profile shows 450,000 to 600,000 distinct CDR3 sequences, less than 35% of them singletons. The source was PBMCs from the stem cell graft donor, collected from the stem cell graft. The receptors come from a human donor who donated a stem cell graft to a child with aplastic anemia.

In its sample, this clonotype was seen a few times. This rearrangement joins TRBV9 to TRBJ2-3, with D possibly TRBD1 on 5 matching bases. The CDR3 has 15 amino acids. Germline V CDR1 and CDR2: SGDLS, YYNGEE. Deletions cut 1 base from V and 1 base from J, with 10 bases between. CDR3 in DNA: TGTGCCAGCAGCGTACAGGGATGGGGCACAGATACGCAGTATTTT. It specifies CASSVQGWGTDTQYF.

This sequence joins TRBV12-3 or TRBV12-4 and TRBJ2-1; 7 nucleotides line up with TRBD2. V lost 3 bases, J lost 3 bases, and 5 bases stayed unmatched. The CDR3 covers 15 residues. For the CDR3, the DNA is TGTGCCAGCAGTTTCGTCGAGCGGGACTACAATGAGCAGTTCTTC. Its protein is CASSFVERDYNEQFF.

This clonotype was seen a handful of times. The chain links TRBV6-2 or TRBV6-3 to TRBJ2-1, with TRBD1 matching 7 bases. The CDR3 covers 13 residues. V shed 6 bases, J shed 10 bases, and the junction held 9 bases outside the gene matches. Germline CDR1 is MNHEY and CDR2 is SVGEGT. The CDR3, as DNA: TGTGCCAGCAGGGACCTAGACAGGGTAGAGCAGTTCTTC. Amino acid sequence: CASRDLDRVEQFF.

V and J are TRBV12-3 or TRBV12-4 and TRBJ1-1, with 8 positions matching TRBD1. V trimming: 0 bases; J trimming: 6 bases; junction bases outside the gene matches: 3. There are 14 residues in the CDR3. The CDR3 DNA is TGTGCCAGCAGTTTAGCACAGGGGGGGGCTGAAGCTTTCTTT. Its protein is CASSLAQGGAEAFF.

This clonotype was observed a handful of times. The chain couples TRBV29-1 to TRBJ2-3; D is unclear. Between the trimmed V and J ends, which lost 1 base and 2 bases, there was a span of 16 bases. Germline values: CDR1 SQVTM, CDR2 ANQGSEA. There are 16 residues in the CDR3. The CDR3 loop reads CSVEGLAFTLTDTQYF. For the CDR3, the DNA is TGCAGCGTTGAAGGACTTGCGTTTACCCTCACAGATACGCAGTATTTT.

V usage is TRBV29-1 and J usage is TRBJ2-7, with TRBD1 identical over 12 bases. There are 13 residues in the CDR3. Germline assignment: CDR1 SQVTM and CDR2 ANQGSEA. Germline trimming cut 8 bases from V and 4 bases from J; bases unmatched to any gene: 6. CDR3 DNA: TGCAGCATCCCGGGACAGGGGGCTTACGAGCAGTACTTC. This sequence encodes CSIPGQGAYEQYF.

CDR3 sequence reads: CAWSQGVYNEQFF. CDR3 DNA: TGTGCCTGGTCTCAGGGGGTCTACAATGAGCAGTTCTTC. The J gene is TRBJ2-1, the V gene TRBV30; 7 bases align to TRBD1. The CDR3 runs 13 residues. Germline-derived CDR1 and CDR2 are GTSNPN and SVGIG (reference sequence). The trim removed 5 bases at V and 3 bases at J, leaving 4 bases unmatched.

The chain employs TRBV5-1 and TRBJ2-3; 10 positions agree with TRBD2. Losses at the gene ends were 2 bases for V and 2 bases for J; bases not matched to a gene: 5. Looked up from germline, CDR1 is SGHRS and CDR2 is YFSETQ. The CDR3 runs to 16 residues. CDR3 amino acids: CASSFLAGVATDTQYF. Written as DNA, the CDR3 is TGCGCCAGCAGCTTCCTAGCGGGAGTTGCCACAGATACGCAGTATTTT.

The rearrangement uses TRBV12-3 or TRBV12-4 and TRBJ1-5; D ambiguous. This CDR3 is 12 amino acids long. V dropped 9 bases and J dropped 7 bases, with 13 bases sitting between them. The CDR3 loop reads CASSVNPQPQHF. The CDR3 nucleotides are TGTGCCAGTTCTGTAAACCCCCAGCCCCAGCATTTT.

This clonotype was seen more than once but under ten times. The genes are TRBV20-1 and TRBJ2-7; the match to TRBD2 covers 11 bases. This CDR3 contains 14 residues. V trimming: 6 bases; J trimming: 6 bases; junction bases outside the gene matches: 10. Germline values: CDR1 DFQATT, CDR2 SNEGSKA (reference sequence). The CDR3 is CSALAGGPKSEQYF. DNA for the CDR3: TGCAGTGCATTAGCGGGAGGGCCGAAGTCCGAGCAGTACTTC.

The chain employs TRBV12-3 or TRBV12-4 and TRBJ1-6, with 8 nucleotides matching TRBD1. J was trimmed by 10 bases and V by 7 bases; bases with no gene match: 9. The CDR3 totals 14 residues. CDR3 loop: CASTFQDRVSPLHF. DNA of the CDR3: TGTGCCAGCACCTTCCAGGACAGGGTCTCACCCCTCCACTTT.

This clonotype was recorded a few times. The V gene is TRBV9, the J gene TRBJ2-5; D remains unclear. CDR1 SGDLS and CDR2 YYNGEE come from the germline V gene. The CDR3 is made up of 14 amino acids. Trimming removed 3 bases at V and 3 bases at J, with 12 bases between. The CDR3 bases are TGTGCCAGCAGCGCTACGGGCAGGAAAGAGACCCAGTACTTC. Protein: CASSATGRKETQYF. The full variable domain, rest sourced from reference TRBV9 and TRBJ2-5, is DSGVTQTPKHLITATGQRVTLRCSPRSGDLSVYWYQQSLDQGLQFLIQYYNGEERAKGNILERFSAQQFPDLHSELNLSSLELGDSALYFCASSATGRKETQYFGPGTRLLVL.

This clonotype was observed a few times. V is TRBV29-1 and J is TRBJ1-4, with D perhaps matching TRBD1 (5 bases). This CDR3 has 16 residues. V shed 7 bases and J shed 1 base, with 19 bases lying between them. Per germline, CDR1 SQVTM and CDR2 ANQGSEA. Written as DNA, the CDR3 is TGCAGCGCCGGTGGGAGTGGGGGAGAAACTAATGAAAAACTGTTTTTT. It translates to CSAGGSGGETNEKLFF.

The V and J genes are TRBV28 and TRBJ2-3; 8 positions agree with TRBD1. This CDR3 contains 18 residues. The V gene end was trimmed by 2 bases and the J gene end by 3 bases; junction bases not matched to a gene: 13. Germline V gene sequence: CDR1 MDHEN, CDR2 SYDVKM. CDR3 DNA sequence: TGTGCCAGCAGTTTAGATTTGCGGACAGGGTTGATAACAGATACGCAGTATTTT. This encodes CASSLDLRTGLITDTQYF.

The rearrangement joins TRBV7-2 to TRBJ1-2; perhaps TRBD1 as D (6 bases). V lost 2 bases and J lost 8, with 12 bases in between. The CDR3 has 13 residues. From germline, CDR1 is SGHTA and CDR2 FQGNSA. The CDR3 region has the DNA TGTGCCAGCAGCTTACGACAGGAGGGAGGCTACACCTTC. Residues: CASSLRQEGGYTF.

In its sample, this clonotype was seen a few times. CDR3 amino acids: CASSLIQGLNNEQFF. The DNA of the CDR3 is TGTGCCAGCAGCTTAATTCAGGGGTTAAACAATGAGCAGTTCTTC. The rearrangement links TRBV7-2 to TRBJ2-1; perhaps TRBD1 as D (6 bases). The CDR3 consists of 15 residues. V was shortened by 2 bases and J by 5 bases, with 13 bases between the two germline ends. CDR1 and CDR2 (germline): SGHTA, FQGNSA. Drawing the rest from reference TRBV7-2 and TRBJ2-1, the complete variable domain is GAGVSQSPSNKVTEKGKDVELRCDPISGHTALYWYRQSLGQGLEFLIYFQGNSAPDKSGLPSDRFSAERTGGSVSTLTIQRTQQEDSAVYLCASSLIQGLNNEQFFGPGTRLTVL.

This clonotype came up a few times. V is TRBV20-1 and J is TRBJ2-1; D not resolved. This CDR3 has 16 residues. Trimming removed 3 bases from V and 0 bases from J, with 15 bases in between. CDR1 is DFQATT and CDR2 is SNEGSKA in the germline V gene (reference sequence). The CDR3 spells CSASPLWRSSYNEQFF. The CDR3 DNA is TGCAGTGCTAGTCCATTGTGGCGGAGCTCCTACAATGAGCAGTTCTTC.

This chain joins TRBV29-1 and TRBJ2-2; 9 bases agree with TRBD1. The CDR3 has 15 residues. Germline values: CDR1 SQVTM, CDR2 ANQGSEA. After removal of 6 bases from V and 0 bases from J, the junction contained 5 bases not matched to a gene. The DNA of the CDR3 is TGCAGCGTAGGGACAGGGACGCCGAACACCGGGGAGCTGTTTTTT. As protein: CSVGTGTPNTGELFF.

This chain connects TRBV6-2 or TRBV6-3 to TRBJ2-2, with 8 bases fitting TRBD1. Per germline, CDR1 MNHEY and CDR2 SVGEGT. There are 16 residues in the CDR3. The junction had 6 bases not matched to a gene; V was cut back by 6 bases and J by 0 bases. Here the CDR3 reads CASRNDRGPNTGELFF. The DNA for the CDR3 is TGTGCCAGCAGAAATGACAGGGGACCGAACACCGGGGAGCTGTTTTTT.

The rearrangement joins TRBV4-3 to TRBJ1-2; 9 positions agree with TRBD1. The CDR3 sequence is 15 residues long. V shed 4 bases and J 4 bases; nucleotides not matched to a gene: 7. The germline CDR1 and CDR2 sequences are LGHNA and YSLEER. The CDR3, as DNA: TGCGCCAGCAGCCCCGGGACAGGGTCATCCTATGGCTACACCTTC. This translates into CASSPGTGSSYGYTF.

J is TRBJ2-7 and V is TRBV27; D tentatively fits TRBD1 or TRBD2 (6 bases each). V was trimmed by 7 bases and J by 3 bases, leaving 13 bases between them. CDR3 size: 13 residues. CDR1 is MNHEY and CDR2 is SMNVEV in the germline V gene (reference sequence). DNA for the CDR3: TGTGCCAGCAAGGGGGGCTCTGACTACGAGCAGTACTTC. Translated, it gives CASKGGSDYEQYF.

This clonotype has a handful of counts. The rearrangement links TRBV7-2 to TRBJ1-5; D is unresolved. CDR3 length: 13 residues. The V and J ends lost 3 bases and 1 base respectively, with 4 bases between them. The germline V gene encodes CDR1 SGHTA and CDR2 FQGNSA. The CDR3 protein is CASSFESNQPQHF. The CDR3, as DNA: TGTGCCAGCAGCTTTGAAAGCAATCAGCCCCAGCATTTT.

The chain uses TRBV20-1 and TRBJ2-5, with D maybe TRBD2 (5 bases). This CDR3 has 14 residues. Per the germline V gene, CDR1 is DFQATT and CDR2 is SNEGSKA (reference sequence). Trimming took off 4 bases at V and 9 bases at J, with 21 bases between the two ends. The CDR3 bases are TGCAGTGCTATCGGGATAAATGACAAGAGATCCCAGTACTTC. This sequence encodes CSAIGINDKRSQYF.

V usage is TRBV19 and J usage is TRBJ2-1; no clear D. Germline CDR1 LNHDA, CDR2 SQIVND (reference sequence). V shed 5 bases and J shed 0 bases, with 14 bases lying between them. CDR3 size: 16 residues. The CDR3 loop reads CASSSHRTSSYNEQFF. The CDR3, as DNA: TGTGCCAGTAGTTCCCACCGGACCAGCTCCTACAATGAGCAGTTCTTC.

This sequence joins TRBV5-5 and TRBJ2-1, with 9 bases matching TRBD1. Trimming cost V 3 bases and J 8 bases; bases outside gene matches: 9. The CDR3 consists of 15 residues. Germline CDR1 and CDR2: SGHKS and YYEKEE (reference sequence). In nucleotides, the CDR3 is TGTGCCAGCAGCTCGGGACAGGGAGGATACGATGAGCAGTTCTTC. Amino acids: CASSSGQGGYDEQFF.

The chain recombines TRBV28 with TRBJ2-1; D is unresolved. Germline CDR1 reads MDHEN; CDR2 reads SYDVKM. This CDR3 has 12 amino acids. Trimming stripped 4 bases from V and 10 bases from J, with 11 bases between. The CDR3 reads CASSSSRGEQFF. The CDR3 nucleotides are TGTGCCAGCAGTTCGTCCCGCGGCGAGCAGTTCTTC.

V is TRBV4-2 and J is TRBJ2-2; 7 bases line up with TRBD1. The CDR3 runs 20 residues. Germline V gives CDR1 LGHNA, CDR2 YNFKEQ. V gave up 10 bases and J gave up 6 bases; unmatched junction bases: 29. The CDR3 DNA is TGTGCCACCCATAGGAATCTCCCCGGGACAGATAACCCCCTGGCCGGGGAGCTGTTTTTT. This gives the protein CATHRNLPGTDNPLAGELFF.

The V and J genes are TRBV12-3 or TRBV12-4 and TRBJ2-1; D not certain. V lost 4 bases and J 9 bases, leaving 10 bases between the germline ends. CDR3 size: 12 residues. The CDR3 here is CASSSDTFEQFF. The CDR3 DNA is TGTGCCAGCAGTTCCGACACCTTTGAGCAGTTCTTC.

The chain recombines TRBV5-1 with TRBJ2-3; 8 bases are shared with TRBD1. The V gene's germline CDR1 is SGHRS and CDR2 YFSETQ. CDR3 length: 14 amino acids. After removal of 3 bases from V and 4 bases from J, the junction contained 4 bases not matched to a gene. Here the CDR3 reads CASSSTGGSDTQYF. CDR3 coding DNA: TGCGCCAGCAGCTCAACAGGGGGATCAGATACGCAGTATTTT.